This record looks at one TCR beta chain sequence and its context. Produced via immunoSEQ multiplex PCR; TCRdb's table is partial and in-frame only. Of over 100,000 clones listed, roughly 84% are singletons. The CDR3 runs to 14 residues. Germline CDR1 reads LNHDA; CDR2 reads SQIVND (reference sequence). V was trimmed by 6 bases and J by 0 bases, leaving 11 bases between them. The data are from a study of blood T cell repertoires in COVID-19. The clonotype comes from a woman between 65 and 79 years old with acute or convalescent COVID-19. The material sequenced was peripheral blood. The chain employs TRBV19 and TRBJ1-1; D ambiguous. The chain's CDR3 is CASSPDKMNTEAFF. CDR3 nucleotide sequence: TGTGCCAGTAGCCCCGACAAGATGAACACTGAAGCTTTCTTT.